One and the same sample provided the 22 T cell receptor beta chains below, sequenced in a study of T cell changes during pregnancy in multiple sclerosis. Sequencing was performed with immunoSEQ multiplex PCR; in TCRdb, only in-frame clones are kept and a portion is missing. The table has just under 80,000 clones, about 94% seen once. The starting material was peripheral blood, obtained in the second trimester of pregnancy. Every receptor here comes from a female donor in good health, enrolled as a control in a pregnancy study.

Here the CDR3 reads CASSSQGGNTEAFF. The CDR3 coding sequence is TGTGCCAGCAGTTCGCAAGGGGGGAACACTGAAGCTTTCTTT. This chain joins TRBV2 and TRBJ1-1, with a possible D match to TRBD1 (6 bases). This CDR3 spans 14 amino acids. In germline, CDR1 is SNHLY, CDR2 FYNNEI. V was cut by 5 bases and J by 1 base, with 11 bases left in between. Variable domain in full (rest from reference TRBV2 and TRBJ1-1): EPEVTQTPSHQVTQMGQEVILRCVPISNHLYFYWYRQILGQKVEFLVSFYNNEISEKSEIFDDQFSVERPDGSNFTLKIRSTKLEDSAMYFCASSSQGGNTEAFFGQGTRLTVV.

The chain is built from TRBV9 and TRBJ1-1; no clear D gene. The CDR3 covers 15 residues. Looked up from germline, CDR1 is SGDLS and CDR2 is YYNGEE. V dropped 3 bases and J dropped 12 bases, with 24 bases sitting between them. The CDR3, as DNA: TGTGCCAGCAGCGAGGGAGGGATCCCTAAATTATTTCCTTTCTTT. Translated, it gives CASSEGGIPKLFPFF. The whole variable domain, filled in from reference TRBV9 and TRBJ1-1, reads DSGVTQTPKHLITATGQRVTLRCSPRSGDLSVYWYQQSLDQGLQFLIQYYNGEERAKGNILERFSAQQFPDLHSELNLSSLELGDSALYFCASSEGGIPKLFPFFGQGTRLTVV.

The V gene is TRBV27, the J gene TRBJ2-7; TRBD1 matches at 7 bases. Germline V gene sequence: CDR1 MNHEY, CDR2 SMNVEV (reference sequence). The CDR3 runs to 14 residues. The ends lost 8 bases at V and 0 bases at J; junction bases unmatched: 7. CDR3 protein: CASADRPGSYEQYF. In DNA, the CDR3 is TGTGCCAGCGCGGACAGGCCAGGCTCCTACGAGCAGTACTTC.

The chain has TRBV5-6 and TRBJ2-5, with a tentative D call TRBD1 (6 bases). The germline CDR1 and CDR2 sequences are SGHDT and YYEEEE. The length of the CDR3 is 16 residues. V lost 0 bases, J lost 4 bases, and 16 bases lay in between. The CDR3 sequence: CASSLDRAKVRETQYF. The CDR3 DNA sequence: TGTGCCAGCAGCTTGGACAGGGCGAAGGTGAGAGAGACCCAGTACTTC.

This clone has a single count. V and J are TRBV2 and TRBJ2-2; D is perhaps TRBD1 (5 bases). Germline CDR1 reads SNHLY; CDR2 reads FYNNEI. Between the trimmed V and J ends, which lost 4 bases and 4 bases, there was a span of 10 bases. This CDR3 has 14 amino acids. The CDR3 sequence: CASSVRVSTGELFF. The CDR3 DNA sequence: TGTGCCAGCAGTGTCAGGGTCTCCACCGGGGAGCTGTTTTTT. The variable domain in full, completed from reference TRBV2 and TRBJ2-2, reads EPEVTQTPSHQVTQMGQEVILRCVPISNHLYFYWYRQILGQKVEFLVSFYNNEISEKSEIFDDQFSVERPDGSNFTLKIRSTKLEDSAMYFCASSVRVSTGELFFGEGSRLTVL.

Of note for this clone: One junction end does not reproduce the germline sequence, and a read error may be involved. The V gene is TRBV10-3, the J gene TRBJ2-1, with D possibly TRBD1 on 6 matching bases. From germline, CDR1 is ENHRY and CDR2 SYGVKD. The CDR3 length is 12 residues. The CDR3: CATSAGDYEQFF. The CDR3 DNA follows: TGTGCCACCAGTGCAGGGGATTATGAGCAGTTCTTC.

The chain has TRBV7-9 and TRBJ1-1, with 7 bases identical to TRBD1. The CDR3 loop spans 17 amino acids. J lost 1 base, V lost 4 bases, and 12 bases had no gene match. Germline V gene lookup returns CDR1 SEHNR and CDR2 FQNEAQ (reference sequence). The CDR3 DNA reads as TGTGCCAGCAGCTCCGGAAAGCGACAGGGAACGAACACTGAAGCTTTCTTT. This encodes CASSSGKRQGTNTEAFF.

The chain combines TRBV6-5 with TRBJ2-2; D is perhaps TRBD1 (6 bases). CDR3 length: 13 residues. V lost 4 bases and J 4 bases, leaving 7 bases between the germline ends. Germline-derived CDR1 and CDR2 are MNHEY and SVGAGI. The chain's CDR3 is CASSFRGTGELFF. Here the CDR3 DNA reads TGTGCCAGCAGTTTCAGGGGCACCGGGGAGCTGTTTTTT.

The V call is TRBV4-3, the J call TRBJ2-3; 8 nucleotides line up with TRBD2. V gave up 1 base and J gave up 2 bases; unmatched junction bases: 11. CDR3 length: 18 amino acids. Per germline, CDR1 LGHNA and CDR2 YSLEER. CDR3 protein: CASSQGPSAGGNTDTQYF. CDR3 in DNA: TGCGCCAGCAGCCAAGGGCCTTCGGCGGGGGGAAACACAGATACGCAGTATTTT.

The chain uses TRBV5-1 and TRBJ2-4, with 14 bases aligning to TRBD2. The junction had 9 bases not matched to a gene; V was cut back by 0 bases and J by 7 bases. CDR1 and CDR2 from the germline V gene are SGHRS and YFSETQ. The CDR3 runs 18 residues. Here the CDR3 reads CASSLAMTSGGAGNIQYF. Written as DNA, the CDR3 is TGCGCCAGCAGCTTGGCCATGACTAGCGGGGGGGCCGGGAACATTCAGTACTTC.

The V and J genes are TRBV4-3 and TRBJ2-5; possible D gene TRBD1, 7 bases. Germline-derived CDR1 and CDR2 are LGHNA and YSLEER. CDR3 size: 16 residues. With 4 bases removed from V and 4 bases from J, the gap between germline ends came to 19 bases. Here the CDR3 DNA reads TGCGCCAGCAGCCCCGAAGGGGCAGGGGGGCCAGAGACCCAGTACTTC. Protein product: CASSPEGAGGPETQYF.

The CDR3 sequence: CASSLQGASGANVLTF. In nucleotides, the CDR3 is TGCGCCAGCAGCTTACAGGGTGCCTCTGGGGCCAACGTCCTGACTTTC. V and J are TRBV5-1 and TRBJ2-6, with TRBD1 as a possible D gene (6 bases). From germline, CDR1 is SGHRS and CDR2 YFSETQ. The germline V and J ends were trimmed by 2 bases and 0 bases, with 9 bases remaining between them. The CDR3 is 16 residues long.

This sequence joins TRBV7-9 and TRBJ2-7; D remains ambiguous. Trimming took 2 bases from V and 5 from J, leaving 13 bases between them. The CDR3 length is 14 residues. Germline CDR1 is SEHNR and CDR2 is FQNEAQ (reference sequence). CDR3 region: CASSLSAVPNEQYF. CDR3 nucleotides: TGTGCCAGCAGCTTATCGGCGGTACCTAACGAGCAGTACTTC.

The chain is built from TRBV7-9 and TRBJ2-3, with D perhaps matching TRBD1 (5 bases). Germline V CDR1 and CDR2: SEHNR, FQNEAQ (reference sequence). V was shortened by 6 bases and J by 6 bases, with 13 bases between the two germline ends. CDR3 length equals 13 residues. DNA for the CDR3: TGTGCCAGCAGTAAGCCGACAGAGGATACGCAGTATTTT. Translated, it gives CASSKPTEDTQYF.

The chain joins TRBV2 to TRBJ1-2, with D hard to call. Between the trimmed V and J ends, which lost 5 bases and 5 bases, there was a span of 6 bases. This CDR3 comprises 11 residues. CDR1 is SNHLY, CDR2 FYNNEI, per germline. The DNA of the CDR3 is TGTGCCAGCAGTCCCAGGTATGGCTACACCTTC. Protein sequence: CASSPRYGYTF.

CDR3 bases: TGTGCCAGCACCCCGGCGAGCGGCAATGAGCAGTTCTTC. Amino acids: CASTPASGNEQFF. V is TRBV4-2 and J is TRBJ2-1, with a possible D match to TRBD2 (5 bases). Germline V CDR1 and CDR2: LGHNA, YNFKEQ. Trimming took off 7 bases at V and 6 bases at J, with 13 bases between the two ends. CDR3 length: 13 amino acids.

V is TRBV7-2 and J is TRBJ2-1, with 14 bases lining up with TRBD2. This CDR3 contains 16 residues. Trimming removed 5 bases from V and 8 bases from J; junction bases left unmatched: 8. Germline assignment: CDR1 SGHTA and CDR2 FQGNSA. The CDR3 reads CASSPLTSGGVYEQFF. The CDR3 DNA follows: TGTGCCAGCAGCCCCCTGACTAGCGGGGGGGTTTATGAGCAGTTCTTC.

The chain couples TRBV27 to TRBJ1-1, with TRBD1 identical over 7 bases. The ends lost 5 bases at V and 0 bases at J; junction bases unmatched: 6. Germline V gene sequence: CDR1 MNHEY, CDR2 SMNVEV (reference sequence). The CDR3 sequence is 15 residues long. The CDR3 DNA reads as TGTGCCAGCAGTCCGCAGGGGGGAATGAACACTGAAGCTTTCTTT. Its translation is CASSPQGGMNTEAFF.

The rearrangement uses TRBV9 and TRBJ1-6; no definite D call. CDR1 is SGDLS, CDR2 YYNGEE, per germline. The CDR3 consists of 12 residues. V dropped 0 bases and J dropped 10 bases, with 5 bases sitting between them. The CDR3, as DNA: TGTGCCAGCAGCGTAGATCAATCACCCCTCCACTTT. Its translation: CASSVDQSPLHF. The whole variable domain, filled in from reference TRBV9 and TRBJ1-6, reads DSGVTQTPKHLITATGQRVTLRCSPRSGDLSVYWYQQSLDQGLQFLIQYYNGEERAKGNILERFSAQQFPDLHSELNLSSLELGDSALYFCASSVDQSPLHFGNGTRLTVT.

The chain joins TRBV5-4 to TRBJ1-6; 7 nucleotides match TRBD1. The CDR3 extends over 16 amino acids. V lost 4 bases to trimming and J lost 6 bases; unmatched junction nucleotides: 10. Germline V gives CDR1 SGHNT, CDR2 YYREEE (reference sequence). The CDR3 nucleotides are TGTGCCAGCAGCCCGGGGGACAGCCGAGTTAATTCACCCCTCCACTTT. Encoded protein: CASSPGDSRVNSPLHF.

This chain joins TRBV11-3 and TRBJ1-2; D not certain. The CDR3 consists of 12 residues. V lost 1 base and J lost 7, with 7 bases in between. Per germline, CDR1 SGHNT and CDR2 YENEEA. Here the CDR3 DNA reads TGTGCCAGCAGCTTAGTTGCGGGTGGCTACACCTTC. Translating it yields CASSLVAGGYTF.

The chain carries TRBV9 and TRBJ2-5; 7 nucleotides align to TRBD2. V dropped 1 base and J dropped 0; count of bases not matched to a gene: 6. Germline CDR1 is SGDLS and CDR2 is YYNGEE. This CDR3 spans 16 amino acids. CDR3 sequence (DNA): TGTGCCAGCAGCGTACTAGCCGGGGGGAACCAAGAGACCCAGTACTTC. Its protein product is CASSVLAGGNQETQYF.